This T cell receptor (beta chain) comes out of a study of tumor-infiltrating lymphocytes in primary liver carcinoma. Study-wide background: Resecting the tumor surgically was how the patients' primary liver carcinoma was treated. The neoplasms were of stage T1-T3 N0M0, with dimensions of roughly 4.2 to 10 cm across.

Unsorted whole blood yielded blood RNA, and germline DNA was extracted as well. Looked up from germline, CDR1 is MDHEN and CDR2 is SYDVKM. With 6 bases removed from V and 9 bases from J, the gap between germline ends came to 24 bases. CDR3 length: 16 amino acids. As to this clonotype: As the CDR3 is not closed by the conserved phenylalanine or tryptophan, this likely results from a read error.

cDNA specific to TCR beta was made from 500 to 650 ng of total RNA, with a constant-region primer employed for priming. Generation of the TCR beta libraries relied on three nested multiplex PCR rounds using slightly modified ARM-PCR. A C-beta reverse primer and TRBV1-TRBV30 forward primers served in each of the first two PCR rounds, at about 10 cycles apiece. TCRdb ran MiXCR on the multiplex PCR reads and lists one entry per CDR3 protein. Here the sample spans approximately 330,000 distinct CDR3 sequences, 65% being singletons. The rearrangement links TRBV28 to TRBJ1-5; D is unresolved. The sequenced sample was peripheral blood. This TCR was sampled from a man in his forties with primary liver carcinoma and hepatitis B virus infection. The CDR3 region has the DNA TGTGCCAGCAGCTTACGTCCCGGCAGGTCGCTGTCGCCCCAGCATTTA. This codes for CASSLRPGRSLSPQHL.